This T cell receptor (beta chain) was sequenced for a study of response to subunit inactivated influenza vaccine. This clonotype has a count of ten or more. Its target is not known. Via MiXCR, TCRdb re-called the RT-PCR reads, giving one row per CDR3 protein. In the table there are some 500,000 distinct CDR3 sequences, roughly 23% of which are singletons. Study conclusions and caveats: The authors put forward the suggestion that each seasonal influenza vaccination may bring in only a limited number of new T cells.

The TCR comes from a man in his fifties who received an inactivated influenza vaccine. The sequenced sample was CD4+ T cells sorted from PBMCs, obtained about 5 days after vaccination.

CDR3 sequence reads: CASSFGRPTDTQYF. The DNA of the CDR3 is TGTGCCAGCAGCTTCGGCCGGCCCACAGATACGCAGTATTTT. J is TRBJ2-3 and V is TRBV7-9, with D unclear. The V gene lost 3 bases and the J gene lost 2 bases, with 9 bases spanning the gap. From germline, CDR1 is SEHNR and CDR2 FQNEAQ (reference sequence). The CDR3 covers 14 residues.